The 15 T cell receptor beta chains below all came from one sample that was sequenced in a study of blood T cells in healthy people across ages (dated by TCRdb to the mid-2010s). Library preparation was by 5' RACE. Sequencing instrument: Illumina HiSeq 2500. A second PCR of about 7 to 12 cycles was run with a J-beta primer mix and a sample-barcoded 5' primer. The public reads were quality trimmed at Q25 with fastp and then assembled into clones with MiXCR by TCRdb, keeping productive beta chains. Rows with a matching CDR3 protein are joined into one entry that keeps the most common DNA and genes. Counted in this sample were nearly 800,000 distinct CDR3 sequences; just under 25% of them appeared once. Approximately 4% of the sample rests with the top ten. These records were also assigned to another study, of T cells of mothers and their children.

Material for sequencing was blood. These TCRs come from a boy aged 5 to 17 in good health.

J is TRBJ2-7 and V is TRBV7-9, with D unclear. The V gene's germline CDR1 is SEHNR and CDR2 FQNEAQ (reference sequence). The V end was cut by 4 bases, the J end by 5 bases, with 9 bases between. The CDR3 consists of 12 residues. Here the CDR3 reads CASSSFSHEQYV. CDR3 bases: TGTGCCAGCAGCTCCTTTAGCCACGAGCAGTACGTC.

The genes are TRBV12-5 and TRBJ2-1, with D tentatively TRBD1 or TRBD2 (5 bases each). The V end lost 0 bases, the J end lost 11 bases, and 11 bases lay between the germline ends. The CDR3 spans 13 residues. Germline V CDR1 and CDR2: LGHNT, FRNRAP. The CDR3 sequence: CASGLVVGTQQFF. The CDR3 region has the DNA TGTGCTAGTGGTTTGGTGGTTGGGACGCAGCAGTTCTTC.

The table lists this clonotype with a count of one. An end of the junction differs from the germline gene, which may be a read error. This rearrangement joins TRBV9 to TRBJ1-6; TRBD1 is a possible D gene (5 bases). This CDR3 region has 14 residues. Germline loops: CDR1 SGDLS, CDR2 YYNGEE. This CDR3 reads CAGSVGAYSSPLHF. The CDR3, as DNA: TGTGCCGGCAGCGTAGGGGCCTATAGTTCACCCCTCCACTTT.

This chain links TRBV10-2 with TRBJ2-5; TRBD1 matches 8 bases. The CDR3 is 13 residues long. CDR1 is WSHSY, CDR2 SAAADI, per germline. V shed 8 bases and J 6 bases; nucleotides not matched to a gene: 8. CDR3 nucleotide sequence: TGCGCCAGCGAACGACAGGGGTTGAAGACCCAGTACTTC. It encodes CASERQGLKTQYF.

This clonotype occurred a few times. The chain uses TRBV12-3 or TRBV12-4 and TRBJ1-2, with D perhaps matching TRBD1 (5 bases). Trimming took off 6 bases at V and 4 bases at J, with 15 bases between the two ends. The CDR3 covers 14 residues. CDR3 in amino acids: CASSVPGTVYGYTF. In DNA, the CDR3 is TGTGCCAGCAGCGTTCCAGGGACTGTCTATGGCTACACCTTC.

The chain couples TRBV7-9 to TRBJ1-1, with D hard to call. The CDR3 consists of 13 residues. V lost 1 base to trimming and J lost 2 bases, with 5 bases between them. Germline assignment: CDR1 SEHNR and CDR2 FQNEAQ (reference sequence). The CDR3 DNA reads TGTGCCAGCAGCTTAGAACCTAACACTGAAGCTTTCTTT. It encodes CASSLEPNTEAFF.

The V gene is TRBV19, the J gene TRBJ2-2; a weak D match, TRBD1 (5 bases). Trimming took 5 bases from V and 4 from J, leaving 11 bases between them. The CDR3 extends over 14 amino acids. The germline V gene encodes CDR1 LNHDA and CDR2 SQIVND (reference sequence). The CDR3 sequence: CASSWQGGTGELFF. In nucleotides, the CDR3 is TGTGCCAGTAGTTGGCAGGGCGGCACCGGGGAGCTGTTTTTT.

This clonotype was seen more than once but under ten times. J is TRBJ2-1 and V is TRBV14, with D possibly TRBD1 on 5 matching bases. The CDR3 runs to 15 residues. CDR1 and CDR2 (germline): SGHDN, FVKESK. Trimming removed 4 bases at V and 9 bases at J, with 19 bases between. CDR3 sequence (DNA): TGTGCCAGCAGCCTAGCCCGAGGCCCCACAGGTGAGCAGTTCTTC. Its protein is CASSLARGPTGEQFF.

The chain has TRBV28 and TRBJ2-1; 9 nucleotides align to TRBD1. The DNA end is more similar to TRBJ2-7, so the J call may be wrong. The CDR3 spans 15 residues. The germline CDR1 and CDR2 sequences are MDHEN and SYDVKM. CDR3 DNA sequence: TGTGCCAGCAGTTTAGGGGGACAGGGACCATACGAGCAGTACTTC. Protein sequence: CASSLGGQGPYEQYF.

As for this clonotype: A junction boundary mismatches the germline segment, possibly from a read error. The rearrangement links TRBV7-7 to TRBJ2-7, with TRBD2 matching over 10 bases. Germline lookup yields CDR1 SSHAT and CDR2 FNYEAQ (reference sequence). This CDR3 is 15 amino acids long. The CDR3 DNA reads TGTGCTAGCAGCCCGGGACTAGCGACCTCCTACGAGCAGTACTTC. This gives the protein CASSPGLATSYEQYF.

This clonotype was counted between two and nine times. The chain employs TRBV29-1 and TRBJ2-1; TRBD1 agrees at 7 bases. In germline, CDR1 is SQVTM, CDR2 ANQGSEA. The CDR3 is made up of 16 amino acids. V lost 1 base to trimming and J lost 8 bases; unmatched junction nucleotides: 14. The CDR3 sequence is CSVEVPPRGREDEQFF. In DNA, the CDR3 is TGCAGCGTTGAAGTCCCACCGAGGGGGCGAGAAGATGAGCAGTTCTTC.

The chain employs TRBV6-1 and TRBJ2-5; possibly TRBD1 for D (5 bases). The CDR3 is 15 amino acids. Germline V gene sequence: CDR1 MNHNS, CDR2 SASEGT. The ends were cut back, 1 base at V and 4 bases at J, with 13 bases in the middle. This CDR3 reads CASSEVDSRSETQYF. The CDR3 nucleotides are TGTGCCAGCAGTGAAGTTGACAGCCGCTCAGAGACCCAGTACTTC.

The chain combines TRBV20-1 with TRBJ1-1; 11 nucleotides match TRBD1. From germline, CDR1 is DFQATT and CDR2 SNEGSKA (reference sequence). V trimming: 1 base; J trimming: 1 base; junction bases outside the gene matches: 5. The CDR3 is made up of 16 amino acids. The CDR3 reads CSARVWTGGQNTEAFF. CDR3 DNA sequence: TGCAGTGCTAGAGTATGGACAGGGGGCCAGAACACTGAAGCTTTCTTT.

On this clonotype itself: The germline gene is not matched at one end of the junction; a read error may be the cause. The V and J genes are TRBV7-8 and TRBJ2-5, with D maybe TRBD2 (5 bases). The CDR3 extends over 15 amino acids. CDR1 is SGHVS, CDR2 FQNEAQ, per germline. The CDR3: CAGSLGFGGQETQYF. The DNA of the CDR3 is TGTGCCGGCAGCTTAGGGTTCGGAGGTCAAGAGACCCAGTACTTC.

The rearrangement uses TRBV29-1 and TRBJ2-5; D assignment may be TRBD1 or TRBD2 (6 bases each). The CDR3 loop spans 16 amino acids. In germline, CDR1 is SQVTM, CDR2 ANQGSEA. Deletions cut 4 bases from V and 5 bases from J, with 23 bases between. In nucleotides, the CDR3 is TGCAGCGTTGGGGGGGCGACAGTTCGGAAAGCCGAGACCCAGTACTTC. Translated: CSVGGATVRKAETQYF.